This T cell receptor beta chain comes out of a study of blood T cells in healthy people across ages. Through a sample-barcoded 5' primer and a J-beta primer mix, a second PCR was run for about 6 to 11 cycles. MiXCR, applied by TCRdb to the 5' RACE reads, yields one record per CDR3 protein. The repertoire consists of over 750,000 distinct CDR3 sequences, with approximately 25% occurring once and the leading ten covering 9.4%. V lost 5 bases to trimming and J lost 8 bases; unmatched junction nucleotides: 11. The CDR3 runs to 16 residues. This same sample was also part of a study on T cells of mothers and their children.

The clonotype originates from a boy younger than 18 in good health. Sequenced: blood. V gene TRBV12-3 or TRBV12-4 combines with J gene TRBJ2-1, with TRBD1 identical over 11 bases. The CDR3: CASSGPGQGGPDEQFF. DNA of the CDR3: TGTGCCAGCAGTGGCCCGGGACAGGGGGGGCCGGATGAGCAGTTCTTC.